This T cell receptor beta chain was identified in a study of blood T cell repertoires in COVID-19. In the study overall: There were acute and convalescent COVID-19 samples, and they came from the United States, Italy and Spain.

This clone showed up just once. TCRdb's table, derived via immunoSEQ multiplex PCR, lists solely in-frame clones and lacks some. The repertoire holds about 190,000 clones, around 85% seen once, with 3.2% in the top ten. The CDR3 is 14 residues long. Germline values: CDR1 LNHNV, CDR2 YYDKDF (reference sequence). With V trimmed by 5 bases and J by 4 bases, 7 bases remained unmatched. The sequence was obtained from a woman in her 30s who had recovered from COVID-19. This chain links TRBV15 with TRBJ1-2; 7 positions agree with TRBD1. Sequenced: PBMCs or T cells enriched from blood (not recorded which). CDR3 nucleotides: TGTGCCACCAGCTCAACAGGGGACCCCTATGGCTACACCTTC. Translation: CATSSTGDPYGYTF.